This T cell receptor (beta chain) appears in the sequencing data of a study of blood T cell repertoires in COVID-19. Study details: Sites across the United States, Italy and Spain contributed samples from acute and convalescent COVID-19.

As originally analysed: By means of reference gene primer amplification, nucleated cell counts were estimated. Assay used: immunoSEQ multiplex PCR; TCRdb lists only in-frame clones, some missing. The V and J calls and clone size were taken over from that table, and D and trimming were inferred from the DNA. The data hold roughly 230,000 clones, with about four fifths observed a single time. The CDR3 covers 13 residues. The V segment lost 6 bases and the J segment 4 bases; nucleotides outside the gene matches: 5. Germline CDR1 SGDLS, CDR2 YYNGEE. Sequenced input: peripheral blood. The sequence derives from a man aged 50 to 60 with active or convalescent COVID-19. The rearrangement links TRBV9 to TRBJ1-2, with 8 positions matching TRBD1. The CDR3 DNA is TGTGCCAGCAACCCGGGACAGGCCTATGGCTACACCTTC. Translating gives CASNPGQAYGYTF.